The 8 T cell receptor beta chains below come from one sample, sequenced in a study of T-cell memory formation after mild COVID-19. MiXCR, applied by TCRdb to the 5' RACE reads, yields one record per CDR3 protein. The sample gives hundreds of thousands of distinct CDR3 sequences, around 28% of which show up once; about 13% is in the top ten. Sequencing was done on a sample of PBMCs or a T cell subset sorted from them (not recorded which). The source is an adult woman who had mild COVID-19 (a few samples of this study predate the infection). Cell type and time point are not known.

The table lists this clonotype with a few counts. The V call is TRBV6-4, the J call TRBJ1-5; TRBD1 matches 7 bases. The CDR3 covers 13 residues. V lost 5 bases and J lost 6; bases outside the gene matches: 4. Germline V gene sequence: CDR1 MRHNA, CDR2 SNTAGT. The DNA for the CDR3 is TGTGCCAGCAGTAGCCAGGGGGGTCAGCCCCAGCATTTT. Encoded protein: CASSSQGGQPQHF.

This clonotype came up a few times. This rearrangement joins TRBV7-9 to TRBJ2-3; tentatively, D is TRBD2 (5 bases). From germline, CDR1 is SEHNR and CDR2 FQNEAQ (reference sequence). Trimming removed 5 bases at V and 0 bases at J, with 12 bases between. The CDR3 is 15 residues long. The CDR3 loop is CASSPASGSTDTQYF. The CDR3 DNA is TGTGCCAGCAGCCCGGCCTCGGGAAGCACAGATACGCAGTATTTT.

CDR3 loop: CASSFRGRGQPQHF. In DNA, the CDR3 is TGTGCCAGCAGTTTTAGGGGAAGAGGTCAGCCCCAGCATTTT. The V and J genes are TRBV4-2 and TRBJ1-5; possible D gene TRBD1, 5 bases. The CDR3 totals 14 residues. V was pared by 6 bases and J by 6 bases, with 15 bases between. CDR1 is LGHNA and CDR2 is YNFKEQ in the germline V gene.

V is TRBV7-3 and J is TRBJ1-1; D gene ambiguous. The CDR3 contains 13 residues. Trimming left V 5 bases short and J 2 bases short, with 9 bases between. Germline V gene lookup returns CDR1 SGHTA and CDR2 FQGTGA. The CDR3 sequence is CASSIGPNTEAFF. In DNA, the CDR3 is TGTGCCAGCAGCATTGGACCCAACACTGAAGCTTTCTTT.

The chain links TRBV7-2 to TRBJ2-5; D ambiguous. The CDR3 is 15 amino acids. Germline loops: CDR1 SGHTA, CDR2 FQGNSA. V gave up 4 bases and J gave up 5 bases, with 17 bases separating them. CDR3 residues: CASSYSSPGEETQYF. The CDR3 DNA is TGTGCCAGCAGCTATTCCAGCCCAGGAGAGGAGACCCAGTACTTC. The full variable domain, its missing parts supplied by reference TRBV7-2 and TRBJ2-5, is GAGVSQSPSNKVTEKGKDVELRCDPISGHTALYWYRQSLGQGLEFLIYFQGNSAPDKSGLPSDRFSAERTGGSVSTLTIQRTQQEDSAVYLCASSYSSPGEETQYFGPGTRLLVL.

This chain joins TRBV24-1 and TRBJ2-1; D is undetermined. CDR1 is KGHDR and CDR2 is SFDVKD in the germline V gene. This CDR3 has 13 amino acids. Trimming cost V 0 bases and J 9 bases, with 8 bases left between them. In nucleotides, the CDR3 is TGTGCCACCAGTGATTTGCGTGGGTTTGAGCAGTTCTTC. Amino acid sequence: CATSDLRGFEQFF.

The chain is built from TRBV7-3 and TRBJ2-1; the D gene is possibly TRBD2 (6 bases). Germline CDR1 SGHTA, CDR2 FQGTGA. This CDR3 spans 16 amino acids. V lost 1 base to trimming and J lost 0 bases, with 10 bases between them. CDR3 in amino acids: CASSLMGGFSYNEQFF. The CDR3 bases are TGTGCCAGCAGCTTAATGGGGGGATTCTCCTACAATGAGCAGTTCTTC.

This clonotype was recorded a few times. The chain uses TRBV24-1 and TRBJ2-2, with D perhaps matching TRBD2 (5 bases). Per the germline V gene, CDR1 is KGHDR and CDR2 is SFDVKD. The germline V and J ends were trimmed by 10 bases and 0 bases, with 8 bases remaining between them. This CDR3 is built from 13 residues. CDR3 nucleotide sequence: TGTGCCACAAGAGGGTCGAACACCGGGGAGCTGTTTTTT. Protein: CATRGSNTGELFF.